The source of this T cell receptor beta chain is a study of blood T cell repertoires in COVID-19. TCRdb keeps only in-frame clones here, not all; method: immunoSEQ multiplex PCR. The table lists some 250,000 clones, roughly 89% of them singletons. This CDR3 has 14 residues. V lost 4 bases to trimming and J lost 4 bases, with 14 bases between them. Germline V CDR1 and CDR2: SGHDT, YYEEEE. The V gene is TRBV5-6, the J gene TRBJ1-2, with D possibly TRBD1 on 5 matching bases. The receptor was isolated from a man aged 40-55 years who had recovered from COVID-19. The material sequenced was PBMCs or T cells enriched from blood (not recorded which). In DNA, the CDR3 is TGTGCCAGCAGCCCCACGACAGCGTTCTATGGCTACACCTTC. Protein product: CASSPTTAFYGYTF.